Shown below are 26 T cell receptor beta chains from a single sample sequenced in a study of T cell responses to AZD1222 COVID-19 vaccine. Data came from immunoSEQ multiplex PCR; TCRdb stores just in-frame clones and leaves some out. The sample shows 84,000 or so clones, around 90% of them seen only once. Sequenced material: peripheral blood, taken on day 0 of AZD1222 vaccination. The receptors come from an adult in good health.

V gene TRBV6-6 combines with J gene TRBJ1-1; TRBD1 agrees at 12 bases. This CDR3 contains 15 residues. The J segment lost 4 bases and the V segment lost 6 bases, leaving 6 bases of the junction unmatched. Germline V gene data show CDR1 as MNHNY and CDR2 as SVGAGI (reference sequence). The chain's CDR3 is CASSVGQGAGTEAFF. The CDR3 DNA sequence: TGTGCCAGCAGCGTGGGACAGGGGGCGGGCACTGAAGCTTTCTTT.

V and J are TRBV29-1 and TRBJ1-1; D call uncertain. Germline V gene sequence: CDR1 SQVTM, CDR2 ANQGSEA. V gave up 3 bases and J gave up 4 bases, with 9 bases separating them. The CDR3 is 12 residues long. CDR3 DNA sequence: TGCAGCGTTGATGACCTATCCACTGAAGCTTTCTTT. This sequence encodes CSVDDLSTEAFF.

The chain is built from TRBV19 and TRBJ1-1, with D tentatively TRBD1 (6 bases). Trimming left V 0 bases short and J 5 bases short, with 13 bases between. The V gene's germline CDR1 is LNHDA and CDR2 SQIVND (reference sequence). This CDR3 region has 15 residues. The CDR3 spells CASSIDLRGRTEAFF. CDR3 bases: TGTGCCAGTAGTATAGATCTGCGGGGGCGAACTGAAGCTTTCTTT.

This chain links TRBV6-5 with TRBJ2-7, with a tentative D call TRBD2 (5 bases). CDR3 size: 15 residues. The germline V gene encodes CDR1 MNHEY and CDR2 SVGAGI. The V end was cut by 4 bases, the J end by 0 bases, with 13 bases between. For the CDR3, the DNA is TGTGCCAGCAGTTCACGGGGAATCGGCTCCTACGAGCAGTACTTC. Its protein is CASSSRGIGSYEQYF.

This chain uses TRBV10-2 with TRBJ1-2, with 8 nucleotides matching TRBD1. The CDR3 sequence is 16 residues long. The V and J ends lost 2 bases and 8 bases, in that order; junction bases with no gene match: 13. Germline CDR1 and CDR2: WSHSY and SAAADI. The CDR3 sequence is CASSEGGTGTFSGYTF. Here the CDR3 DNA reads TGCGCCAGCAGTGAGGGGGGGACAGGTACCTTTTCAGGCTACACCTTC.

This clone was counted a single time. The chain couples TRBV9 to TRBJ2-6; a weak D match, TRBD1 (6 bases). V lost 0 bases and J lost 10, with 11 bases in between. This CDR3 spans 14 amino acids. Germline CDR1 and CDR2: SGDLS and YYNGEE. As DNA, the CDR3 is TGTGCCAGCAGCGTAGGGACAGACCTTAACGTCCTGACTTTC. This codes for CASSVGTDLNVLTF.

This chain joins TRBV2 and TRBJ2-1, with no clear D. Germline V gene lookup returns CDR1 SNHLY and CDR2 FYNNEI. The ends were cut back, 4 bases at V and 0 bases at J, with 7 bases in the middle. The CDR3 totals 14 residues. The CDR3 is CASSGLRSYNEQFF. The CDR3 DNA sequence: TGTGCCAGCAGTGGTCTTCGCTCCTACAATGAGCAGTTCTTC.

This clone was seen a few times. The chain recombines TRBV6-5 with TRBJ1-1, with 9 bases matching TRBD1. The CDR3 length is 13 residues. Germline assignment: CDR1 MNHEY and CDR2 SVGAGI. Trimming removed 8 bases from V and 5 bases from J; junction bases left unmatched: 6. CDR3 in DNA: TGTGCCAGCGGGACAGGGCGGGATACTGAAGCTTTCTTT. Translating gives CASGTGRDTEAFF.

The gene calls are TRBV9 and TRBJ1-2, with D maybe TRBD1 (5 bases). The V end lost 2 bases, the J end lost 3 bases, and 8 bases lay between the germline ends. This CDR3 is 13 amino acids long. Germline V CDR1 and CDR2: SGDLS, YYNGEE. The chain's CDR3 is CASSVGQDYGYTF. In DNA form, the CDR3 reads TGTGCCAGCAGCGTGGGGCAGGACTATGGCTACACCTTC.

This chain uses TRBV28 with TRBJ1-4; 8 bases are a match to TRBD1. Germline values: CDR1 MDHEN, CDR2 SYDVKM. The CDR3 runs to 15 residues. After removal of 6 bases from V and 4 bases from J, the junction contained 7 bases not matched to a gene. The CDR3 sequence: CASRSDRGGNEKLFF. Here the CDR3 DNA reads TGTGCCAGCAGGTCCGACAGGGGAGGTAATGAAAAACTGTTTTTT. The variable domain in full, with the rest retrieved from reference TRBV28 and TRBJ1-4, is DVKVTQSSRYLVKRTGEKVFLECVQDMDHENMFWYRQDPGLGLRLIYFSYDVKMKEKGDIPEGYSVSREKKERFSLILESASTNQTSMYLCASRSDRGGNEKLFFGSGTQLSVL.

V gene TRBV15 combines with J gene TRBJ1-1; D is perhaps TRBD1 (5 bases). V lost 0 bases to trimming and J lost 0 bases, with 5 bases between them. This CDR3 contains 14 residues. Germline lookup yields CDR1 LNHNV and CDR2 YYDKDF (reference sequence). For the CDR3, the DNA is TGTGCCACCAGCAGAGAAGGGGTGAACACTGAAGCTTTCTTT. It is translated as CATSREGVNTEAFF.

The V call is TRBV11-2, the J call TRBJ1-2, with 7 bases fitting TRBD1. The CDR3 covers 17 residues. The V gene's germline CDR1 is SGHAT and CDR2 FQNNGV. V dropped 1 base and J dropped 5; count of bases not matched to a gene: 13. In DNA form, the CDR3 reads TGTGCCAGCAGCTTAGCATTTCGTCGGGACAGAGATTATGGCTACACCTTC. Encoded protein: CASSLAFRRDRDYGYTF. The full variable domain, with the rest looked up from reference TRBV11-2 and TRBJ1-2, is EAGVAQSPRYKIIEKRQSVAFWCNPISGHATLYWYQQILGQGPKLLIQFQNNGVVDDSQLPKDRFSAERLKGVDSTLKIQPAKLEDSAVYLCASSLAFRRDRDYGYTFGSGTRLTVV.

The genes are TRBV7-9 and TRBJ2-5; unclear D gene. Trimming took 1 base from V and 2 from J, leaving 11 bases between them. This CDR3 has 15 amino acids. Germline CDR1 SEHNR, CDR2 FQNEAQ (reference sequence). CDR3 in DNA: TGTGCCAGCAGCTTAGTTTCGCTAATTCAAGAGACCCAGTACTTC. Its translation is CASSLVSLIQETQYF.

The chain has TRBV6-1 and TRBJ2-7; no definite D call. This CDR3 is built from 17 residues. Per the germline V gene, CDR1 is MNHNS and CDR2 is SASEGT. With 3 bases removed from V and 2 bases from J, the gap between germline ends came to 20 bases. The CDR3 nucleotides read TGTGCCAGCAGTGACACCTTGGGTACCGCGGCGACCTACGAGCAGTACTTC. It codes for CASSDTLGTAATYEQYF.

This clone was seen a few times. The rearrangement joins TRBV6-6 to TRBJ1-2; D uncertain. Per the germline V gene, CDR1 is MNHNY and CDR2 is SVGAGI (reference sequence). The CDR3 contains 13 residues. The V end lost 7 bases, the J end lost 3 bases, and 12 bases lay between the germline ends. This CDR3 reads CASTSGRYYGYTF. Here the CDR3 DNA reads TGTGCCAGCACCTCTGGACGGTACTATGGCTACACCTTC.

The V and J genes are TRBV3-1 (or the pseudogene TRBV3-2) and TRBJ2-3; tentative D call: TRBD2 (5 bases). The CDR3 covers 15 residues. Trimming shortened V by 1 base and J by 0 bases, and 8 bases separated the two germline ends. From germline, CDR1 is LGHDT and CDR2 YNNKEL (reference sequence). CDR3 bases: TGTGCCAGCAGCCAAGCGGGATCTAGCACAGATACGCAGTATTTT. Protein sequence: CASSQAGSSTDTQYF.

This chain connects TRBV5-6 to TRBJ2-5, with a weak D call TRBD2 (5 bases). In germline, CDR1 is SGHDT, CDR2 YYEEEE. V was shortened by 0 bases and J by 2 bases, with 8 bases between the two germline ends. The CDR3 totals 14 residues. The CDR3 sequence: CASSLAGYQETQYF. CDR3 DNA sequence: TGTGCCAGCAGCTTGGCGGGATATCAAGAGACCCAGTACTTC.

The chain recombines TRBV6-5 with TRBJ2-1; the match to TRBD2 covers 11 bases. Germline V gives CDR1 MNHEY, CDR2 SVGAGI. V lost 2 bases to trimming and J lost 7 bases; unmatched junction nucleotides: 4. The CDR3 length is 15 residues. The CDR3 bases are TGTGCCAGCAGTTACCGGGGACTAGCGGCGAATGAGCAGTTCTTC. This sequence encodes CASSYRGLAANEQFF.

The gene calls are TRBV5-1 and TRBJ1-4; unclear D gene. This CDR3 is built from 14 residues. V was cut by 2 bases and J by 3 bases, with 8 bases left in between. Germline assignment: CDR1 SGHRS and CDR2 YFSETQ. CDR3 loop: CASSLGRANEKLFF. The CDR3, as DNA: TGCGCCAGCAGCTTAGGGAGAGCTAATGAAAAACTGTTTTTT. Combining the CDR3 with reference TRBV5-1 and TRBJ1-4 gives the whole variable domain KAGVTQTPRYLIKTRGQQVTLSCSPISGHRSVSWYQQTPGQGLQFLFEYFSETQRNKGNFPGRFSGRQFSNSRSEMNVSTLELGDSALYLCASSLGRANEKLFFGSGTQLSVL.

This chain connects TRBV21-1 to TRBJ2-7; TRBD2, the table's D call, was not compared with the DNA. TRBV21-1 counts as a pseudogene. The CDR3 is 12 residues long. In DNA form, the CDR3 reads TGTGCCAGCAGCACTCCCTCCTACGAGCAGTACTTC. Amino acid sequence: CASSTPSYEQYF.

The chain joins TRBV12-3 or TRBV12-4 to TRBJ1-1, with D tentatively TRBD1 (5 bases). There are 13 residues in the CDR3. V was trimmed by 5 bases and J by 5 bases, leaving 12 bases between them. CDR3 nucleotides: TGTGCCAGCAGTAGCAGGGTATGGACTGAAGCTTTCTTT. Its protein product is CASSSRVWTEAFF.

Note on this clone: This sample includes further DNA sequences coding for the same CDR3. This sequence joins TRBV5-1 and TRBJ2-3; D ambiguous. Germline-derived CDR1 and CDR2 are SGHRS and YFSETQ. The V gene lost 4 bases and the J gene lost 0 bases, with 3 bases spanning the gap. The CDR3 covers 12 residues. The CDR3 is CASSLSTDTQYF. The CDR3 DNA follows: TGCGCCAGCAGCCTTAGCACAGATACGCAGTATTTT.

The chain is built from TRBV6-5 and TRBJ2-4, with D perhaps TRBD1 or TRBD2 (7 bases each). CDR1 MNHEY and CDR2 SVGAGI come from the germline V gene. Trimming left V 4 bases short and J 9 bases short, with 10 bases between. CDR3 size: 12 residues. For the CDR3, the DNA is TGTGCCAGCAGTTCAGGGGGGGCCATTCAGTACTTC. It yields the protein CASSSGGAIQYF.

The chain combines TRBV5-8 with TRBJ2-5, with a possible D match to TRBD1 (5 bases). From germline, CDR1 is SGHTS and CDR2 YDEGEE. The CDR3 runs 17 residues. With 0 bases removed from V and 1 base from J, the gap between germline ends came to 16 bases. For the CDR3, the DNA is TGTGCCAGCAGCTTGGGGCGGACATCCCTGATCCAAGAGACCCAGTACTTC. Residues: CASSLGRTSLIQETQYF.

This rearrangement joins TRBV18 to TRBJ1-2; TRBD1 aligns across 7 bases. The J segment lost 4 bases and the V segment lost 0 bases, leaving 5 bases of the junction unmatched. From germline, CDR1 is KGHSH and CDR2 LQKENI. The CDR3 runs to 15 residues. In DNA form, the CDR3 reads TGTGCCAGCTCACCACCCGCGACAGGGCCCTATGGCTACACCTTC. Its translation: CASSPPATGPYGYTF.

V and J are TRBV5-1 and TRBJ1-4, with a weak D call TRBD1 (6 bases). Germline V gene data show CDR1 as SGHRS and CDR2 as YFSETQ. The CDR3 is 16 amino acids. The V end was cut by 0 bases, the J end by 8 bases, with 17 bases between. The CDR3 nucleotides are TGCGCCAGCAGCTTGGCCCGGCAAAGGGGGAACGAAAAACTGTTTTTT. It yields the protein CASSLARQRGNEKLFF. The full variable domain, rest sourced from reference TRBV5-1 and TRBJ1-4, is KAGVTQTPRYLIKTRGQQVTLSCSPISGHRSVSWYQQTPGQGLQFLFEYFSETQRNKGNFPGRFSGRQFSNSRSEMNVSTLELGDSALYLCASSLARQRGNEKLFFGSGTQLSVL.